Reported below is one T cell receptor (beta chain). The data originate from a study of blood T cell repertoires in COVID-19. Across the whole study: Both acute and convalescent COVID-19 samples were obtained from the United States, Italy and Spain. T cells, B-cell-depleted T cells, or PBMCs provided the cDNA or gDNA that served as material.

J lost 1 base, V lost 6 bases, and 13 bases had no gene match. The CDR3 loop spans 19 amino acids. CDR1 and CDR2 from the germline V gene are LNHDA and SQIVND (reference sequence). Authors' processing steps: For nucleated cells, counts were estimated from reference gene primer amplification. Profiling relied on immunoSEQ multiplex PCR, and the TCRdb table lists in-frame clones only, not all of them. V, J and clone size are taken as reported in that table, and D and trimming were inferred from the DNA itself. The table shows about 60,000 clones, with 88% occurring only once. This rearrangement joins TRBV19 to TRBJ2-6, with 9 nucleotides matching TRBD1. The material sequenced was peripheral blood. This receptor was identified in a human donor in a cohort sampled during active COVID-19. CDR3 sequence (DNA): TGTGCCAGTAGGAGCCCCCCAGGACAGGGGAAGTCTGGGGCCAACGTCCTGACTTTC. Protein: CASRSPPGQGKSGANVLTF.